This entry is about one TCR beta chain. Germline loops: CDR1 ENHRY, CDR2 SYGVKD. The CDR3 runs to 14 residues. J lost 6 bases, V lost 2 bases, and 4 bases had no gene match. Under the authors' procedure: Amplification from reference gene primers served as the basis for estimated nucleated cell counts. TCRdb's table, derived via immunoSEQ multiplex PCR, lists solely in-frame clones and lacks some. The DNA was the basis for D and trimming; V, J and clone size are from that table. Of 120,000 to 150,000 clones listed, more than 75% were seen once; the top ten hold roughly 1.2%. These data originate in a study of blood T cell repertoires in COVID-19. As for the study in general: The cDNA or gDNA used as material had been derived from T cells, B-cell-depleted T cells, or PBMCs.

This receptor was identified in a woman in her 30s with acute COVID-19. This chain joins TRBV10-3 and TRBJ2-7, with TRBD2 identical over 10 bases. The sequencing sample was made of PBMCs or T cells enriched from blood (not recorded which). Written as DNA, the CDR3 is TGTGCCATCAGTGAGCTAGCGGGAGAAGGCGAGCAGTACTTC. This codes for CAISELAGEGEQYF.